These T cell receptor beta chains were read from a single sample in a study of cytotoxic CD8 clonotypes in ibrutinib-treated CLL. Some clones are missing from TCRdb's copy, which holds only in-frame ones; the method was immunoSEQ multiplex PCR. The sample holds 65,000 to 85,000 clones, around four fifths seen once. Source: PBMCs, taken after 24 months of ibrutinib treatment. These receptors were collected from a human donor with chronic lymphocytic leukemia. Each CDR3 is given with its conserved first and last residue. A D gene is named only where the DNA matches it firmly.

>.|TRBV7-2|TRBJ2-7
CASSLVTHRAGEQYF
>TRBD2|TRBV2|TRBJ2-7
CASSERLAGVGGSAEQYF
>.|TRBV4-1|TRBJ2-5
CASSQVKESGAQYF
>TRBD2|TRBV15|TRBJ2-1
CATSVGLAGLWNEQFF
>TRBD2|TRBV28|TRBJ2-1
CASSLASGQFF
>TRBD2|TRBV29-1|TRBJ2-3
CSGGLAGVSTDTQYF
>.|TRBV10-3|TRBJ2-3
CAISAIRDSDTQYF
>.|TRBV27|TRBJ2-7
CASSFRGRGVYEQYF
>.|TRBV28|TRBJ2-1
CASSRTGRLGYEQFF
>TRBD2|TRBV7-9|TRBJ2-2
CASSLAVSGLASGELFF
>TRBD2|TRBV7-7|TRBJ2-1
CASSLGGGALAGGGEQFF
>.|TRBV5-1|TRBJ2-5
CACSHPLRGPEETQYF
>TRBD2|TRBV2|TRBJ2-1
CASTRIVAGEQFF
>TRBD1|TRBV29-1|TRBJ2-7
CSVATGQGFDEQYF
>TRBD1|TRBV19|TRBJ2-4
CASSPGTGSKNIQYF
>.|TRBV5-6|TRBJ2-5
CASSLRGDETQYF
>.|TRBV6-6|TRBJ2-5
CASSYSTLQETQYF
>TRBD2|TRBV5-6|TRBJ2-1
CASSSPDGGSRNEQFF
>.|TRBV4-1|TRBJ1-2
CASSSPGGRGYTF
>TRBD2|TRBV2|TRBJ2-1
CASSLAGDRDEQFF
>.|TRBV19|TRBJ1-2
CASSISVYGYTF
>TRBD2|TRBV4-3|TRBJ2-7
CASSQGISGSYEQYF
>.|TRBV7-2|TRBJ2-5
CASSLQRTLKETQYF
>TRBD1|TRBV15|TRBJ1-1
CATSRGNQQGGTTEAFF
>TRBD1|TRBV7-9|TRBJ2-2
CASGNRQGRNTGELFF
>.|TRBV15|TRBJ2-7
CATSKGQAYEQYF
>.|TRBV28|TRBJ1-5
CASRTAGDNQPQHF
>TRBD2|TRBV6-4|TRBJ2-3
CASSVVAGETDTQYF
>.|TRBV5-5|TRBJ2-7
CASSLWRGQGTYEQYF
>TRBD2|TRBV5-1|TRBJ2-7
CASSINSGSSYEQYF
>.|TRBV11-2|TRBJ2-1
CASSLGAGEQFF
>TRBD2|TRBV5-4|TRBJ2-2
CASSLTTSGLNTGELFF
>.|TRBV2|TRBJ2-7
CASSLTGAYEQYF
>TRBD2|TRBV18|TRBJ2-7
CASSPGLAGVGEQYF
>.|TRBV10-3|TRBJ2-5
CAISAGLDPRQETQYF
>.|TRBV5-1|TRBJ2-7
CASSLVRDPYEQYF
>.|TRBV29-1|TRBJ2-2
CSVEPGGSGELFF
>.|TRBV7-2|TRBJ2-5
CASSLVQRVGETQYF
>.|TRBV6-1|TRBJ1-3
CASSEDSPSGNTIYF
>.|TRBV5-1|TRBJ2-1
CASSLSVAVYNEQFF
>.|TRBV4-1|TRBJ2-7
CASSPQGTMYEQYF
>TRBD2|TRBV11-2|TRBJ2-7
CASSMGLAGAGWSYFKQYF
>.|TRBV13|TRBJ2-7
CASSLREDRGIYEQYF
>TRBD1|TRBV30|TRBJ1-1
CAWIRGPGTEAFF
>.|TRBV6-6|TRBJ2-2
CASSYSGGTGELFF
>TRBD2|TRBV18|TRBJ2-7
CASSLRGLAGHSYEQYF
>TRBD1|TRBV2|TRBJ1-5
CASTPRGTGRQPQHF
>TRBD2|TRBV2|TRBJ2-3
CASSDSGTRADTQYF
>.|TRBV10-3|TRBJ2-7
CAISNPHDSLYEQYF
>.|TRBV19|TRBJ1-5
CASSIGQDISNQPQHF
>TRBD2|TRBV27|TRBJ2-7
CASSLARGGRRGEQYF
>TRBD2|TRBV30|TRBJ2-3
CAWTEGTSGSVSDTQYF
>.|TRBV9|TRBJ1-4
CASSVGAGNEKLFF
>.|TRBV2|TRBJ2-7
CASRDLGQAYEQYF
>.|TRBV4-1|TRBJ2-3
CASSQGDRTDTQYF
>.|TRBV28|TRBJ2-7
CASSFFRNEQYF
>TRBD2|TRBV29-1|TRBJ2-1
CSVGLAGGSSYNEQFF
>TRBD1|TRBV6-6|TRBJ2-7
CASSHDREFGVEQYF
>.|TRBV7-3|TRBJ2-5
CASSPDGETQYF
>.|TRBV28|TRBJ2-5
CASISRAVETQYF